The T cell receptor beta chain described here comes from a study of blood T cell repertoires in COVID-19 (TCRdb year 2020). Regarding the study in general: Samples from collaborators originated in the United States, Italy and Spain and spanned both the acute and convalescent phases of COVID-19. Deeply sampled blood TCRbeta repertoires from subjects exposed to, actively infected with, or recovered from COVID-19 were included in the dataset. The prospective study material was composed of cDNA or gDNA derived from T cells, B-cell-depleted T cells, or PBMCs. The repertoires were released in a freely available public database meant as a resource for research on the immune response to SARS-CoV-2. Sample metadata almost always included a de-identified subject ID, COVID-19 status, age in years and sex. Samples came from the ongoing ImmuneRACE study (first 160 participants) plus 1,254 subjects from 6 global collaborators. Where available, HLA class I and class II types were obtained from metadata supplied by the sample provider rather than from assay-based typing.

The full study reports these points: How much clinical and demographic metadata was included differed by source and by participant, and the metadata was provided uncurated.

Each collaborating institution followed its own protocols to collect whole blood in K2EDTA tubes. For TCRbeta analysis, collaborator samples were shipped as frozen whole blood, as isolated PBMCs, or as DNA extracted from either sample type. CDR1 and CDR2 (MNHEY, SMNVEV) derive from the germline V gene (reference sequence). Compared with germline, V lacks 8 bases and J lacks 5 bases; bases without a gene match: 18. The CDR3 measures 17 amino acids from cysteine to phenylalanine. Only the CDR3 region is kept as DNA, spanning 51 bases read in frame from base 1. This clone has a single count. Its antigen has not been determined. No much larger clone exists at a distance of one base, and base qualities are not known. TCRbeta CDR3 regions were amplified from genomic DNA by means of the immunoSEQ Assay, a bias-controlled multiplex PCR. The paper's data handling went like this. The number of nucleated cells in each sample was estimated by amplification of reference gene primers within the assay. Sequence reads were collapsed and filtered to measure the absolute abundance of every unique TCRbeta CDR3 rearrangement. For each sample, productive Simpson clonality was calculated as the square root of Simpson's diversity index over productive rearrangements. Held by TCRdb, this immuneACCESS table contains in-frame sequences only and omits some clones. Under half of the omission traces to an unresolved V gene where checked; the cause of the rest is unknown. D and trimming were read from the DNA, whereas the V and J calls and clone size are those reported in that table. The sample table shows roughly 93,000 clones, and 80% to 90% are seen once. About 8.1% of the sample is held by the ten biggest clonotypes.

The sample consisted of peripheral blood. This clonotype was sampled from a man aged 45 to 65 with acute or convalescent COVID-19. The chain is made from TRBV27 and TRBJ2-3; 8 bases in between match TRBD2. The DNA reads TGTGCCAGCCTCAAAGGGGGAATCCCGGGGGGGCAAGATACGCAGTATTTT. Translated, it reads CASLKGGIPGGQDTQYF.